This T cell receptor (beta chain) was identified during a study of T-cell memory formation after mild COVID-19. The sample holds many counts of this clonotype. The V and J ends lost 4 bases and 0 bases respectively, with 8 bases between them. The CDR3 sequence is 14 residues long. Germline V gene lookup returns CDR1 ENHRY and CDR2 SYGVKD. TCRdb itself ran the 5' RACE reads through MiXCR, one entry per CDR3 protein. The sample records under 250,000 distinct CDR3 sequences, 8% to 9.5% being singletons. Input material: PBMCs or a T cell subset sorted from them (not recorded which). This TCR was recovered from a man aged 18 to 35 who had mild COVID-19 (a few samples of this study predate the infection). Cell type and time point are not known. The genes are TRBV10-3 and TRBJ2-3; D is unresolved. The CDR3 spells CAISVTPSTDTQYF. The CDR3, as DNA: TGTGCCATCAGTGTGACTCCAAGCACAGATACGCAGTATTTT.